The 31 T cell receptor beta chains below come from one sample, sequenced in a study of cytomegalovirus exposure and HLA in healthy donors. 13 Jbeta primers and 60 Vbeta primers were used for the PCR. Some clones are missing from TCRdb's copy, which holds only in-frame ones; the method was immunoSEQ multiplex PCR. The sample holds fewer than 200,000 clones, 68% seen once. Sequencing input: PBMCs. The receptors stem from a man aged 50-59 years in good health and CMV-seronegative.

The rearrangement joins TRBV21-1 to TRBJ1-5; the table calls TRBD1, which could not be checked here. TRBV21-1 is described as a pseudogene. CDR3 length: 17 amino acids. DNA of the CDR3: TGTGCCAGCAGCCAAAACGAACAGGGCTATAGCAATCAGCCCCAGCATTTT. The encoded protein is CASSQNEQGYSNQPQHF.

This clone was observed a single time. The chain joins TRBV6-5 to TRBJ1-5; 8 bases match TRBD1. CDR1 MNHEY and CDR2 SVGAGI come from the germline V gene. This CDR3 region has 14 residues. J gave up 2 bases and V 5 bases, and 2 bases lay outside the gene matches. This chain's CDR3 is CASSPGGGNQPQHF. In DNA, the CDR3 is TGTGCCAGCAGTCCAGGGGGCGGCAATCAGCCCCAGCATTTT.

The chain is built from TRBV7-2 and TRBJ2-4; TRBD2 aligns across 7 bases. In germline, CDR1 is SGHTA, CDR2 FQGNSA. The junction had 1 base not matched to a gene; V was cut back by 1 base and J by 1 base. The CDR3 length is 15 residues. The CDR3 region is CASSLVGGAKNIQYF. Written as DNA, the CDR3 is TGTGCCAGCAGCTTAGTGGGGGGGGCCAAAAACATTCAGTACTTC.

This clone has only a few counts. The chain carries TRBV6-5 and TRBJ1-4; D not certain. The germline V and J ends were trimmed by 8 bases and 4 bases, with 11 bases remaining between them. The CDR3 consists of 13 residues. The germline V gene has CDR1 MNHEY and CDR2 SVGAGI. The CDR3 loop reads CASSQQLNEKLFF. The DNA for the CDR3 is TGTGCCAGCTCTCAACAGCTTAATGAAAAACTGTTTTTT.

Concerning this clone itself: Other DNA variants within this sample encode the same CDR3. The V call is TRBV10-3, the J call TRBJ1-1; D gene ambiguous. Trimming took off 0 bases at V and 0 bases at J, with 8 bases between the two ends. The CDR3 consists of 15 residues. The germline gives CDR1 ENHRY, CDR2 SYGVKD. CDR3 region: CAISESHSLNTEAFF. The CDR3, as DNA: TGTGCCATCAGTGAGTCGCACAGCTTGAACACTGAAGCTTTCTTT.

The J gene is TRBJ2-1, the V gene TRBV27, with a tentative D call TRBD1 (5 bases). The CDR3 extends over 15 amino acids. Trimming pared 6 bases from V and 6 bases from J, leaving 18 bases between. Per the germline V gene, CDR1 is MNHEY and CDR2 is SMNVEV (reference sequence). This chain's CDR3 is CASSSLGLDGNEQFF. The CDR3 DNA is TGTGCCAGCAGCTCACTGGGGCTAGACGGCAATGAGCAGTTCTTC.

J is TRBJ1-2 and V is TRBV6-1; D unclear. CDR3 length: 11 residues. The V and J ends lost 3 bases and 4 bases respectively, with 3 bases between them. CDR1 and CDR2 from the germline V gene are MNHNS and SASEGT. In DNA, the CDR3 is TGTGCCAGCAGTGATCTCTATGGCTACACCTTC. It encodes CASSDLYGYTF.

V is TRBV5-1 and J is TRBJ1-2; 7 bases are shared with TRBD1. The CDR3 is 15 amino acids. Losses at the gene ends were 0 bases for V and 8 bases for J; bases not matched to a gene: 10. CDR1 and CDR2 from the germline V gene are SGHRS and YFSETQ. The chain's CDR3 is CASSLESRGALGYTF. CDR3 bases: TGCGCCAGCAGCTTGGAGAGCAGGGGGGCCCTAGGCTACACCTTC.

This chain uses TRBV7-2 with TRBJ1-6; 11 bases align to TRBD1. CDR1 and CDR2 from the germline V gene are SGHTA and FQGNSA. The CDR3 runs 16 residues. V lost 6 bases to trimming and J lost 9 bases; unmatched junction nucleotides: 10. The CDR3 coding sequence is TGTGCCAGCAGTCCTCGGGACAGGGGGAGTAGTTCACCCCTCCACTTT. This codes for CASSPRDRGSSSPLHF.

This chain connects TRBV5-1 to TRBJ1-5; D is possibly TRBD1 (6 bases). The CDR3 contains 15 residues. The germline V and J ends were trimmed by 0 bases and 6 bases, with 13 bases remaining between them. The V gene's germline CDR1 is SGHRS and CDR2 YFSETQ. The CDR3 DNA sequence: TGCGCCAGCAGCTTGGCGGCAGGGGAGGGTCAGCCCCAGCATTTT. It encodes CASSLAAGEGQPQHF.

This clone was counted between two and nine times. The rearrangement uses TRBV4-2 and TRBJ1-2; 12 positions agree with TRBD1. In germline, CDR1 is LGHNA, CDR2 YNFKEQ. The CDR3 has 16 amino acids. With V trimmed by 0 bases and J by 8 bases, 7 bases remained unmatched. The CDR3 spells CASSQDLGQGAFGYTF. The CDR3 DNA follows: TGTGCCAGCAGCCAAGATTTGGGACAGGGGGCTTTCGGCTACACCTTC.

The V gene is TRBV20-1, the J gene TRBJ1-1, with unresolved D. Germline loops: CDR1 DFQATT, CDR2 SNEGSKA (reference sequence). The CDR3 extends over 11 amino acids. The DNA of the CDR3 is TGCAGGCCCTCGATCCGAACTCGGGCTTTCTTT. Translated: CRPSIRTRAFF.

This clone was seen a few times. The chain is built from TRBV28 and TRBJ2-7, with a weak D call TRBD2 (5 bases). The CDR3 has 12 residues. The germline V gene encodes CDR1 MDHEN and CDR2 SYDVKM. Deletions cut 7 bases from V and 5 bases from J, with 12 bases between. In nucleotides, the CDR3 is TGTGCCAGCAAAGCGGTTCGCGACGAGCAGTACTTC. Translation: CASKAVRDEQYF.

The genes are TRBV18 and TRBJ2-7, with D perhaps matching TRBD1 (6 bases). The length of the CDR3 is 18 residues. Trimming cost V 3 bases and J 0 bases, with 21 bases left between them. Germline CDR1 KGHSH, CDR2 LQKENI. CDR3 sequence reads: CASSPLMGPGQVSYEQYF. CDR3 nucleotide sequence: TGTGCCAGCTCACCCTTGATGGGGCCGGGACAAGTCTCCTACGAGCAGTACTTC.

The chain carries TRBV5-1 and TRBJ1-1; 10 nucleotides agree with TRBD1. J lost 6 bases, V lost 6 bases, and 14 bases had no gene match. Germline CDR1 and CDR2: SGHRS and YFSETQ. The CDR3 is made up of 16 amino acids. The DNA for the CDR3 is TGCGCCAGCACTTCCGGGACAGGGGAGGGCTGGGCTGAAGCTTTCTTT. As protein: CASTSGTGEGWAEAFF.

The chain uses TRBV5-1 and TRBJ2-5, with 7 bases fitting TRBD1. The DNA end lines up better with TRBJ2-7; the J call may be wrong. Germline CDR1 SGHRS, CDR2 YFSETQ. This CDR3 contains 14 residues. CDR3 bases: TGCGCCAGCAGCTTTGGATCAAGACAGGGCGAGCAGTACTTC. It translates to CASSFGSRQGEQYF.

V and J are TRBV7-3 and TRBJ2-2; a weak D match, TRBD2 (7 bases). V gave up 2 bases and J gave up 3 bases, with 10 bases separating them. The CDR3 runs 15 residues. Looked up from germline, CDR1 is SGHTA and CDR2 is FQGTGA. CDR3 nucleotides: TGTGCCAGCAGCTTATTAGGGGGGGACACCGGGGAGCTGTTTTTT. Translation gives CASSLLGGDTGELFF.

The chain employs TRBV19 and TRBJ1-1; D perhaps matches TRBD1 (5 bases). CDR3 length equals 13 residues. From germline, CDR1 is LNHDA and CDR2 SQIVND (reference sequence). V lost 6 bases and J lost 4, with 12 bases in between. In DNA, the CDR3 is TGTGCCAGTAGGTCCAGGGTGGTCACTGAAGCTTTCTTT. Protein sequence: CASRSRVVTEAFF.

This clone was counted a single time. The genes are TRBV7-2 and TRBJ2-7; D is possibly TRBD1 (6 bases). V was shortened by 7 bases and J by 2 bases, with 18 bases between the two germline ends. Germline V gene lookup returns CDR1 SGHTA and CDR2 FQGNSA. The CDR3 covers 15 residues. The CDR3 sequence is CASTGDRWSTYEQYF. CDR3 coding DNA: TGTGCCAGCACCGGAGACAGGTGGTCAACCTACGAGCAGTACTTC.

J is TRBJ2-7 and V is TRBV4-1; unclear D gene. Between the trimmed V and J ends, which lost 3 bases and 3 bases, there was a span of 9 bases. The CDR3 length is 13 residues. CDR1 MGHRA and CDR2 YSYEKL come from the germline V gene. In DNA form, the CDR3 reads TGCGCCAGCAGCCAGACTCCCAGCTACGAGCAGTACTTC. It specifies CASSQTPSYEQYF.

This chain uses TRBV5-8 with TRBJ2-3; D might be TRBD2 (7 bases). CDR3 length: 12 residues. Trimming removed 9 bases from V and 4 bases from J, with 12 bases in between. CDR1 and CDR2 from the germline V gene are SGHTS and YDEGEE. The CDR3 sequence is CATAGAADTQYF. The CDR3 DNA is TGTGCCACCGCGGGGGCGGCAGATACGCAGTATTTT.

The CDR3 is CASSIPSDPYEQYF. DNA of the CDR3: TGTGCCAGTAGTATACCCAGCGATCCCTACGAGCAGTACTTC. The chain recombines TRBV19 with TRBJ2-7; D call uncertain. Trimming removed 2 bases at V and 2 bases at J, with 10 bases between. Germline assignment: CDR1 LNHDA and CDR2 SQIVND (reference sequence). The CDR3 totals 14 residues. The full variable domain, in which reference TRBV19 and TRBJ2-7 provide the parts outside the CDR3, is DGGITQSPKYLFRKEGQNVTLSCEQNLNHDAMYWYRQDPGQGLRLIYYSQIVNDFQKGDIAEGYSVSREKKESFPLTVTSAQKNPTAFYLCASSIPSDPYEQYFGPGTRLTVT.

The rearrangement links TRBV9 to TRBJ2-1; a weak D match, TRBD2 (6 bases). Germline CDR1 and CDR2: SGDLS and YYNGEE. CDR3 length: 15 amino acids. With 0 bases removed from V and 3 bases from J, the gap between germline ends came to 10 bases. Written as DNA, the CDR3 is TGTGCCAGCAGCGTAGTCCCAGCGGGCTACAATGAGCAGTTCTTC. As protein: CASSVVPAGYNEQFF.

The chain joins TRBV5-6 to TRBJ2-7; 8 nucleotides align to TRBD2. The V gene end was trimmed by 0 bases and the J gene end by 3 bases; junction bases not matched to a gene: 8. Germline-derived CDR1 and CDR2 are SGHDT and YYEEEE. CDR3 length: 16 amino acids. Written as DNA, the CDR3 is TGTGCCAGCAGCTTGGCCGGGGCGGGGGGCCTCTACGAGCAGTACTTC. Its translation: CASSLAGAGGLYEQYF.

This sequence joins TRBV4-3 and TRBJ1-2, with 7 bases aligning to TRBD1. After removal of 1 base from V and 0 bases from J, the junction contained 5 bases not matched to a gene. Germline CDR1 is LGHNA and CDR2 is YSLEER. This CDR3 contains 16 residues. The CDR3 here is CASSQGTGQANYGYTF. The CDR3 nucleotides read TGCGCCAGCAGCCAAGGGACAGGACAAGCTAACTATGGCTACACCTTC.

This chain joins TRBV5-8 and TRBJ1-1, with 10 bases matching TRBD1. CDR3 length equals 16 residues. V dropped 3 bases and J dropped 5; count of bases not matched to a gene: 10. Germline assignment: CDR1 SGHTS and CDR2 YDEGEE. The CDR3 reads CASSSPLDRGGTEAFF. CDR3 nucleotide sequence: TGTGCCAGCAGCTCCCCCCTGGACAGGGGGGGGACTGAAGCTTTCTTT.

The CDR3 here is CASSTGISNTGELFF. In nucleotides, the CDR3 is TGCGCCAGCAGCACCGGGATTTCGAACACCGGGGAGCTGTTTTTT. The V gene is TRBV5-1, the J gene TRBJ2-2; the D gene is possibly TRBD2 (5 bases). Trimming removed 4 bases from V and 0 bases from J, with 10 bases in between. This CDR3 has 15 residues. Germline CDR1 and CDR2: SGHRS and YFSETQ.

This clone was seen more than once but under ten times. V gene TRBV5-1 combines with J gene TRBJ1-2; 7 bases agree with TRBD1. The CDR3 contains 15 residues. The germline V gene encodes CDR1 SGHRS and CDR2 YFSETQ. Trimming at V came to 4 bases and at J to 4 bases, leaving 10 bases not matched to a gene. CDR3 DNA: TGCGCCAGCAGCCCCGGACAGGACCCTAGCTATGGCTACACCTTC. It translates to CASSPGQDPSYGYTF.

This clone was counted only a few times. The gene calls are TRBV15 and TRBJ1-1; D might be TRBD1 (5 bases). V was trimmed by 3 bases and J by 4 bases, leaving 18 bases between them. There are 16 residues in the CDR3. Germline loops: CDR1 LNHNV, CDR2 YYDKDF (reference sequence). The CDR3 is CATSSPSWGGVTEAFF. The CDR3 nucleotides read TGTGCCACCAGCAGCCCCTCGTGGGGGGGGGTCACTGAAGCTTTCTTT.

V is TRBV25-1 and J is TRBJ2-3; 8 bases match TRBD1. Germline values: CDR1 MGHDK, CDR2 SYGVNS. This CDR3 region has 14 residues. The junction had 0 bases not matched to a gene; V was cut back by 3 bases and J by 1 base. This CDR3 is CASSEDRGTDTQYF. The CDR3 DNA reads TGTGCCAGCAGTGAGGACAGGGGCACAGATACGCAGTATTTT.

The CDR3, as DNA: TGCGCCAGCTCACCTAGCGGGGGTCCCTACGAGCAGTACTTC. Its protein product is CASSPSGGPYEQYF. This chain joins TRBV10-1 and TRBJ2-7; 10 bases align to TRBD2. J lost 2 bases, V lost 8 bases, and 6 bases had no gene match. The CDR3 spans 14 residues. Germline CDR1 and CDR2: WNHNN and SYGVQD (reference sequence).